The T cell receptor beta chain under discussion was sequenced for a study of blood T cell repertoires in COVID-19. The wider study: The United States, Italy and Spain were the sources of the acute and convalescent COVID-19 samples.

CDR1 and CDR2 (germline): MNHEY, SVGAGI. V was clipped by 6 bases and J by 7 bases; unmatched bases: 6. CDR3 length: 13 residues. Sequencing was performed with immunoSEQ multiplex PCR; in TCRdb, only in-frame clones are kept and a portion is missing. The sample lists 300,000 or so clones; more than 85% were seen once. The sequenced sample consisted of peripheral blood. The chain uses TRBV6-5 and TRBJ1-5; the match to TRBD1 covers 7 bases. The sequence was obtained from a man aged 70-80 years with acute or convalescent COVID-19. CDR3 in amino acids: CASRSKQGQPQHF. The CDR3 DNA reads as TGTGCCAGCAGGTCCAAACAGGGGCAGCCCCAGCATTTT.